The 31 T cell receptor beta chains reported below all come from one sample, sequenced in a study of neurological immune-mediated disorders. TCRdb itself ran the 5' RACE reads through MiXCR, one entry per CDR3 protein. The sample lists 40,000 to 60,000 distinct CDR3 sequences, around 13% occurring once. This sample's time point: longitudinal time-point 2. Material: PBMCs. All receptors come from a male donor with HTLV-1-associated myelopathy (HAM/TSP).

This clonotype was found many times. CDR3 sequence reads: CASSRIGGNQPQHF. The CDR3 DNA sequence: TGTGCCAGCAGTCGGATCGGTGGTAATCAGCCCCAGCATTTT. The V gene is TRBV5-5, the J gene TRBJ1-5; no clear D. CDR3 length equals 14 residues. Trimming took 5 bases from V and 4 from J, leaving 13 bases between them. Germline-derived CDR1 and CDR2 are SGHKS and YYEKEE (reference sequence).

The table lists this clonotype with many counts. The chain has TRBV20-1 and TRBJ2-3; TRBD1 aligns across 8 bases. Looked up from germline, CDR1 is DFQATT and CDR2 is SNEGSKA (reference sequence). V was pared by 6 bases and J by 5 bases, with 10 bases of the junction left unmatched. The CDR3 contains 14 residues. CDR3 residues: CSAPRGRGGDTQYF. In DNA, the CDR3 is TGCAGTGCACCCAGGGGGCGGGGTGGAGATACGCAGTATTTT.

This clonotype was picked up many times. The chain is built from TRBV7-9 and TRBJ1-1, with a weak D call TRBD1 (5 bases). The CDR3 loop spans 13 amino acids. V gave up 2 bases and J gave up 8 bases, with 12 bases separating them. The germline V gene encodes CDR1 SEHNR and CDR2 FQNEAQ (reference sequence). The CDR3 DNA reads as TGTGCCAGCAGCTTACAGGGCGCGACGGAAGCTTTCTTT. Encoded protein: CASSLQGATEAFF.

In this sample, this clonotype turned up many times. The rearrangement uses TRBV7-2 and TRBJ1-2; the match to TRBD1 covers 10 bases. The CDR3 covers 16 residues. Germline V gives CDR1 SGHTA, CDR2 FQGNSA. The V and J ends lost 4 bases and 6 bases, in that order; junction bases with no gene match: 11. This CDR3 reads CASSSGPGTGAHGYTF. The CDR3 DNA reads TGTGCCAGCAGCTCCGGCCCCGGGACAGGGGCGCATGGCTACACCTTC.

A remark on this clonotype: No conserved phenylalanine or tryptophan ends this CDR3, so it is likely a read error. The limits of the CDR3 on the DNA are not certain, so only TCRdb's listed CDR3 is given. This chain uses TRBV12-3 or TRBV12-4 with TRBJ1-1; the table's TRBD1 call for D was not verified on the DNA. The CDR3 comprises 15 residues, both ends counted. The CDR3 loop is CASSPGVGGAAMSFS.

The table lists this clonotype with many counts. The chain links TRBV24-1 to TRBJ2-5; D gene uncertain. The germline gives CDR1 KGHDR, CDR2 SFDVKD. Trimming took off 0 bases at V and 0 bases at J, with 4 bases between the two ends. The CDR3 contains 14 residues. The CDR3 sequence: CATSDLADQETQYF. The CDR3 coding sequence is TGTGCCACCAGTGATTTGGCGGACCAAGAGACCCAGTACTTC.

The sample holds many counts of this clonotype. The genes are TRBV7-2 and TRBJ2-2, with 10 bases that match TRBD1. Germline CDR1 and CDR2: SGHTA and FQGNSA. V lost 5 bases to trimming and J lost 7 bases; unmatched junction nucleotides: 7. CDR3 length equals 15 residues. The CDR3, as DNA: TGTGCCAGCAGCCTAAGACAGGGGGCCGTCGGGGAGCTGTTTTTT. It yields the protein CASSLRQGAVGELFF.

This clonotype was observed at least ten times. The rearrangement links TRBV29-1 to TRBJ1-6, with D possibly matching TRBD1 (6 bases). The germline V gene encodes CDR1 SQVTM and CDR2 ANQGSEA. The CDR3 has 13 residues. The V end lost 4 bases, the J end lost 4 bases, and 8 bases lay between the germline ends. This CDR3 reads CSVGTEYNSPLHF. For the CDR3, the DNA is TGCAGCGTTGGGACAGAGTATAATTCACCCCTCCACTTT.

This clonotype was detected many times. The V and J genes are TRBV7-9 and TRBJ1-4; D is possibly TRBD1 (5 bases). The germline gives CDR1 SEHNR, CDR2 FQNEAQ (reference sequence). The V and J ends lost 5 bases and 6 bases respectively, with 22 bases between them. The CDR3 is 17 amino acids. The CDR3 nucleotides are TGTGCCAGCAGCCCCTACCTGTTGGGGGGATATGATGAAAAACTGTTTTTT. Translation: CASSPYLLGGYDEKLFF. The variable domain in full, with the rest retrieved from reference TRBV7-9 and TRBJ1-4, is DTGVSQNPRHKITKRGQNVTFRCDPISEHNRLYWYRQTLGQGPEFLTYFQNEAQLEKSRLLSDRFSAERPKGSFSTLEIQRTEQGDSAMYLCASSPYLLGGYDEKLFFGSGTQLSVL.

This clonotype was seen ten or more times. The rearrangement joins TRBV5-1 to TRBJ1-5, with D perhaps matching TRBD1 (5 bases). This CDR3 is 14 amino acids long. CDR1 is SGHRS, CDR2 YFSETQ, per germline. V was trimmed by 4 bases and J by 0 bases, leaving 8 bases between them. In nucleotides, the CDR3 is TGCGCCAGCAGCCAAGGGGATAGCAATCAGCCCCAGCATTTT. It translates to CASSQGDSNQPQHF.

This clonotype was detected many times. CDR3 loop: CSVRTSGDTQYF. The CDR3 DNA reads as TGCAGTGTTAGGACTAGCGGCGATACGCAGTATTTT. This chain uses TRBV20-1 with TRBJ2-3; 10 nucleotides match TRBD2. Germline V gene data show CDR1 as DFQATT and CDR2 as SNEGSKA (reference sequence). The J segment lost 6 bases and the V segment lost 7 bases, leaving 4 bases of the junction unmatched. This CDR3 comprises 12 residues.

This clonotype appeared many times. The chain recombines TRBV10-2 with TRBJ2-5; D is possibly TRBD1 (6 bases). With 1 base removed from V and 5 bases from J, the gap between germline ends came to 11 bases. Germline loops: CDR1 WSHSY, CDR2 SAAADI. The CDR3 contains 14 residues. CDR3 region: CASSELGGRETQYF. The CDR3 DNA reads TGCGCCAGCAGTGAGTTAGGGGGTAGGGAGACCCAGTACTTC.

This clonotype was observed many times. The chain joins TRBV5-1 to TRBJ1-5, with no clear D. The V gene lost 4 bases and the J gene lost 5 bases, with 10 bases spanning the gap. CDR1 and CDR2 (germline): SGHRS, YFSETQ. This CDR3 has 13 residues. In nucleotides, the CDR3 is TGCGCCAGCAGCCTCGGACCCGATCAGCCCCAGCATTTT. Translating gives CASSLGPDQPQHF.

Many counts were recorded for this clonotype. The chain employs TRBV4-2 and TRBJ2-5; TRBD2 matches at 10 bases. The CDR3 has 15 residues. V lost 1 base and J lost 1; bases outside the gene matches: 0. CDR1 is LGHNA, CDR2 YNFKEQ, per germline. CDR3 residues: CASSQGLAGQETQYF. DNA for the CDR3: TGTGCCAGCAGCCAAGGACTAGCGGGCCAAGAGACCCAGTACTTC.

In this sample, this clonotype turned up a few times. The rearrangement joins TRBV10-3 to TRBJ1-3; 10 bases are a match to TRBD1. Trimming at V came to 4 bases and at J to 0 bases, leaving 15 bases not matched to a gene. The CDR3 is 20 amino acids. Germline lookup yields CDR1 ENHRY and CDR2 SYGVKD. The CDR3 here is CAISGSPGTGDRSSGNTIYF. CDR3 DNA sequence: TGTGCCATCAGTGGAAGTCCCGGGACAGGGGACAGGAGCTCTGGAAACACCATATATTTT.

On this clonotype: A much larger clone differs by one base, so this may be a read error. The rearrangement joins TRBV6-6 to TRBJ2-7, with a tentative D call TRBD2 (6 bases). The V gene's germline CDR1 is MNHNY and CDR2 SVGAGI (reference sequence). The CDR3 contains 13 residues. CDR3 sequence reads: CALRAGSSYERYF. In nucleotides, the CDR3 is TGTGCTTTACGCGCGGGGAGCTCCTACGAGCGGTACTTC.

Many counts were recorded for this clonotype. The genes are TRBV5-1 and TRBJ2-7; D uncertain. V was pared by 4 bases and J by 3 bases, with 11 bases between. This CDR3 comprises 13 residues. Germline CDR1 is SGHRS and CDR2 is YFSETQ. CDR3 nucleotide sequence: TGCGCCAGCAGCCTGACCAACAGCTACGAGCAGTACTTC. This encodes CASSLTNSYEQYF.

This clonotype was counted at least ten times. The chain is built from TRBV6-1 and TRBJ2-2; D might be TRBD2 (7 bases). Per germline, CDR1 MNHNS and CDR2 SASEGT. V gave up 11 bases and J gave up 1 base, with 14 bases separating them. The CDR3 has 14 residues. DNA of the CDR3: TGTGCCTCGGGGGGCGCCTTGAACACCGGGGAGCTGTTTTTT. It encodes CASGGALNTGELFF.

This clonotype was seen ten or more times. The chain uses TRBV7-6 and TRBJ2-7; D possibly corresponds to TRBD2 (5 bases). V gave up 2 bases and J gave up 2 bases, with 10 bases separating them. Germline V gene lookup returns CDR1 SGHVS and CDR2 FNYEAQ. CDR3 size: 14 residues. The CDR3 here is CASSLLGETYEQYF. The DNA for the CDR3 is TGTGCCAGCAGCTTATTGGGAGAGACCTACGAGCAGTACTTC. The variable domain in full, completed from reference TRBV7-6 and TRBJ2-7, reads GAGVSQSPRYKVTKRGQDVALRCDPISGHVSLYWYRQALGQGPEFLTYFNYEAQQDKSGLPNDRFSAERPEGSISTLTIQRTEQRDSAMYRCASSLLGETYEQYFGPGTRLTVT.

A word on this clonotype: Given a much more abundant clone one base away, this may be a read error. This rearrangement joins TRBV19 to TRBJ1-5; D is uncertain. The CDR3 has 12 amino acids. CDR1 is LNHDA, CDR2 SQIVND, per germline (reference sequence). The CDR3: CAKDTDFQPRHF. The DNA for the CDR3 is TGTGCCAAAGATACCGACTTTCAGCCCCGGCATTTT. The variable domain in full, completed from reference TRBV19 and TRBJ1-5, reads DGGITQSPKYLFRKEGQNVTLSCEQNLNHDAMYWYRQDPGQGLRLIYYSQIVNDFQKGDIAEGYSVSREKKESFPLTVTSAQKNPTAFYLCAKDTDFQPRHFGDGTRLSIL.

This clonotype was recorded many times. The chain combines TRBV27 with TRBJ2-1, with D possibly being TRBD1 (6 bases). This CDR3 has 16 residues. Trimming left V 3 bases short and J 3 bases short, with 15 bases between. CDR1 MNHEY and CDR2 SMNVEV come from the germline V gene (reference sequence). CDR3 DNA sequence: TGTGCCAGCAGTTTTGGTAAGACAGGCTACTACAATGAGCAGTTCTTC. Translating it yields CASSFGKTGYYNEQFF.

This clonotype was counted between two and nine times. The chain combines TRBV10-1 with TRBJ2-7; D possibly corresponds to TRBD2 (6 bases). CDR3 length: 14 amino acids. V lost 3 bases to trimming and J lost 3 bases, with 12 bases between them. The germline V gene has CDR1 WNHNN and CDR2 SYGVQD (reference sequence). The CDR3 loop reads CASSDSGGNYEQYF. As DNA, the CDR3 is TGCGCCAGCAGTGATTCGGGCGGGAACTACGAGCAGTACTTC.

This clonotype was counted many times. The chain couples TRBV6-2 or TRBV6-3 to TRBJ1-1; unclear D gene. The germline V gene encodes CDR1 MNHEY and CDR2 SVGEGT. Between the trimmed V and J ends, which lost 7 bases and 1 base, there was a span of 4 bases. The CDR3 is made up of 11 amino acids. CDR3 sequence: CASTTNTEAFF. CDR3 bases: TGTGCCAGCACAACGAACACTGAAGCTTTCTTT.

This clonotype was recorded many times. This rearrangement joins TRBV6-6 to TRBJ2-3; 12 bases align to TRBD2. CDR3 size: 17 residues. Germline V lookup: CDR1 MNHNY, CDR2 SVGAGI (reference sequence). Trimming removed 2 bases from V and 2 bases from J; junction bases left unmatched: 5. CDR3 in DNA: TGTGCCAGCAGTTACCCTTCTAGCGGGGGGGCCACAGATACGCAGTATTTT. It yields the protein CASSYPSSGGATDTQYF.

This clonotype was detected many times. This chain uses TRBV5-1 with TRBJ2-1, with 9 bases fitting TRBD2. This CDR3 is built from 14 residues. CDR1 SGHRS and CDR2 YFSETQ come from the germline V gene. Trimming cost V 7 bases and J 4 bases; bases outside gene matches: 6. The CDR3 spells CASSWAGGYNEQFF. In DNA form, the CDR3 reads TGCGCCAGCTCCTGGGCGGGGGGGTACAATGAGCAGTTCTTC.

This clonotype was counted at least ten times. The rearrangement uses TRBV20-1 and TRBJ2-5; D is uncertain. Per the germline V gene, CDR1 is DFQATT and CDR2 is SNEGSKA (reference sequence). The CDR3 loop spans 12 amino acids. V was cut by 4 bases and J by 0 bases, with 6 bases left in between. Here the CDR3 DNA reads TGCAGTGCTAACGGGTACCAAGAGACCCAGTACTTC. This sequence encodes CSANGYQETQYF.

This clonotype was recorded many times. This chain links TRBV7-9 with TRBJ2-3; 8 bases are a match to TRBD1. The ends lost 3 bases at V and 3 bases at J; junction bases unmatched: 8. This CDR3 contains 16 residues. In germline, CDR1 is SEHNR, CDR2 FQNEAQ (reference sequence). CDR3 nucleotides: TGTGCCAGCAGCTTCATGGGACAGGCCCTAACAGATACGCAGTATTTT. As protein: CASSFMGQALTDTQYF.

This clonotype appeared many times. The CDR3, as DNA: TGTGCCAGCAGCTTAACGACGGCGGCCCAGTACTTC. Translated: CASSLTTAAQYF. The chain is built from TRBV7-2 and TRBJ2-5; D call uncertain. Germline V gene data show CDR1 as SGHTA and CDR2 as FQGNSA. V lost 2 bases and J lost 9, with 10 bases in between. CDR3 size: 12 residues.

This clonotype appeared many times. This chain links TRBV5-5 with TRBJ1-6; no definite D call. The germline V and J ends were trimmed by 5 bases and 10 bases, with 19 bases remaining between them. CDR1 is SGHKS and CDR2 is YYEKEE in the germline V gene (reference sequence). This CDR3 spans 15 amino acids. The CDR3 region has the DNA TGTGCCAGCAGGCCGGGTTGGGTGAAAGAATCACCCCTCCACTTT. Amino acids: CASRPGWVKESPLHF.

Ten or more counts support this clonotype. The gene calls are TRBV6-5 and TRBJ1-6, with D hard to call. The ends were cut back, 6 bases at V and 3 bases at J, with 6 bases in the middle. Germline V gene lookup returns CDR1 MNHEY and CDR2 SVGAGI. The CDR3 loop spans 13 amino acids. CDR3 loop: CASSGLYNSPLHF. The CDR3, as DNA: TGTGCCAGCAGCGGACTCTATAATTCACCCCTCCACTTT.

The rearrangement links TRBV10-3 to TRBJ2-5; D is ambiguous. V shed 1 base and J shed 5 bases, with 11 bases lying between them. The CDR3 has 14 amino acids. CDR1 ENHRY and CDR2 SYGVKD come from the germline V gene. DNA of the CDR3: TGTGCCATCAGTGAGTGGCACCACGGGGAGACCCAGTACTTC. Amino acids: CAISEWHHGETQYF.